The present entry profiles one T cell receptor beta chain with its context. These data belong to a study of blood T cell repertoires in COVID-19. Study information: From T cells, B-cell-depleted T cells, or PBMCs came the material, which was cDNA or gDNA.

TCRdb keeps only in-frame clones here, not all; method: immunoSEQ multiplex PCR. Among hundreds of thousands of clones listed, just under 85% were seen once. The V gene's germline CDR1 is ENHRY and CDR2 SYGVKD. Trimming left V 3 bases short and J 3 bases short, with 8 bases between. The CDR3 runs to 13 residues. V usage is TRBV10-3 and J usage is TRBJ1-1, with D tentatively TRBD1 (6 bases). The TCR sequence derives from an elderly man with acute or convalescent COVID-19. Sequencing was performed on peripheral blood. CDR3 residues: CAISEKGDTEAFF. CDR3 nucleotides: TGTGCCATCAGTGAAAAGGGGGACACTGAAGCTTTCTTT.